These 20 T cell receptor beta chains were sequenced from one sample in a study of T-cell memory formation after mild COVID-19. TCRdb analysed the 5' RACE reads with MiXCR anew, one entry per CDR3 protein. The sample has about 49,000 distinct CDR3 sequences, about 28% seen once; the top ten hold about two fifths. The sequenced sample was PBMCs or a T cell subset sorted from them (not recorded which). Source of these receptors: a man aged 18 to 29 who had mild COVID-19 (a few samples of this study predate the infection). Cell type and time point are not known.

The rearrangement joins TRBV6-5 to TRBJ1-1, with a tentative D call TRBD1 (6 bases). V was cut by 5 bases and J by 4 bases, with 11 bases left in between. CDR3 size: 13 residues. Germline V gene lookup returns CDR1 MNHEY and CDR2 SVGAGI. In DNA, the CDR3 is TGTGCCAGCAGTACGCAGGGGAGCACTGAAGCTTTCTTT. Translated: CASSTQGSTEAFF.

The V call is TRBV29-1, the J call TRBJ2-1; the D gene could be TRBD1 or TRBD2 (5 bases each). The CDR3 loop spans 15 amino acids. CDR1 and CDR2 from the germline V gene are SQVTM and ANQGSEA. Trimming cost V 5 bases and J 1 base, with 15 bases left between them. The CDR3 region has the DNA TGCAGCGTTCGGGACCCCGAGGGGTCCTACAATGAGCAGTTCTTC. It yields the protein CSVRDPEGSYNEQFF.

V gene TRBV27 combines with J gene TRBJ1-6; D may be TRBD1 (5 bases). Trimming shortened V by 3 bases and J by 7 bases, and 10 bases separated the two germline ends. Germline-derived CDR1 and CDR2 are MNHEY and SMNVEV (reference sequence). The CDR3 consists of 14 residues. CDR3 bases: TGTGCCAGCAGTTTGGGGGGAGAGAATTCACCCCTCCACTTT. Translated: CASSLGGENSPLHF.

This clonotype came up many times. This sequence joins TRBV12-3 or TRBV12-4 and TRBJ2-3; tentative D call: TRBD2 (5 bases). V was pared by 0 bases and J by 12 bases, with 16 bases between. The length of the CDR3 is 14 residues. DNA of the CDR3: TGTGCCAGCAGTTTAGCGGTTGGCGGGCAGTTACAGTATTTT. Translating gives CASSLAVGGQLQYF.

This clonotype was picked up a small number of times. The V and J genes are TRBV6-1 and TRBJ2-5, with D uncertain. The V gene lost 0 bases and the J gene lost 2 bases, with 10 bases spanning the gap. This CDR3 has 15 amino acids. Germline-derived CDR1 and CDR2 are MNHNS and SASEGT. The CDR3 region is CASSEAIGQQETQYF. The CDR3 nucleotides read TGTGCCAGCAGTGAAGCAATCGGGCAGCAAGAGACCCAGTACTTC.

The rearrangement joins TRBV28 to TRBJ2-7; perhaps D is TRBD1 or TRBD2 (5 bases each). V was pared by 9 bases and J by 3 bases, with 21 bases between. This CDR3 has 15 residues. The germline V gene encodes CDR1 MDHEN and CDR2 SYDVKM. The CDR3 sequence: CARGDGAPIVYEQYV. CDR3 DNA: TGTGCCAGGGGGGACGGAGCGCCTATTGTCTACGAGCAGTACGTC.

CDR3 nucleotide sequence: TGTGCCAGCAGTTACGGGCAGGGAGACAACTATGGCTACACCTTC. This encodes CASSYGQGDNYGYTF. J is TRBJ1-2 and V is TRBV6-5, with a possible D match to TRBD1 (5 bases). Trimming took off 2 bases at V and 2 bases at J, with 12 bases between the two ends. Germline CDR1 MNHEY, CDR2 SVGAGI. The CDR3 is made up of 15 amino acids.

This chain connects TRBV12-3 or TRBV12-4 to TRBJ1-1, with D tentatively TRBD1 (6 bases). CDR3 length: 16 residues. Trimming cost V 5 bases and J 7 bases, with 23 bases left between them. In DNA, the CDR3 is TGTGCCAGCAGTCCCCCGCGGGGGGCGCAAGCGTATGAAGCTTTCTTT. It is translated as CASSPPRGAQAYEAFF.

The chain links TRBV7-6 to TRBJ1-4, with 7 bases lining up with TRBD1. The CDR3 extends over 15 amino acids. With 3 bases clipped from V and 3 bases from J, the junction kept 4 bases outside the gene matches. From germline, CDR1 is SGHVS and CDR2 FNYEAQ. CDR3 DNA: TGTGCCAGCAGCTTGACAGGGCCGGCTAATGAAAAACTGTTTTTT. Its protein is CASSLTGPANEKLFF.

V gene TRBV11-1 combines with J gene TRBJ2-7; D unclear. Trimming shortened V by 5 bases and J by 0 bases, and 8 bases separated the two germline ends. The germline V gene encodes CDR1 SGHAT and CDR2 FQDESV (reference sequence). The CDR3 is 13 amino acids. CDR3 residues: CASSNISSYEQYV. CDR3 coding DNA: TGTGCCAGCAGCAACATTAGCTCCTACGAGCAGTACGTC.

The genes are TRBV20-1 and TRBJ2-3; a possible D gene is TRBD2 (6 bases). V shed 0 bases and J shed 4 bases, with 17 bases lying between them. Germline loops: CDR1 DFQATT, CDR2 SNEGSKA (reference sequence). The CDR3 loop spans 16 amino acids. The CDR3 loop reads CSARDWGGDFPDTQYF. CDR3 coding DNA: TGCAGTGCTAGAGATTGGGGCGGGGACTTCCCAGATACGCAGTATTTT.

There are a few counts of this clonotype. CDR3 loop: CASSLGSKNEKLFF. For the CDR3, the DNA is TGTGCCAGCAGTTTAGGTAGTAAGAATGAAAAACTGTTTTTT. The rearrangement links TRBV12-3 or TRBV12-4 to TRBJ1-4, with D hard to call. The CDR3 loop spans 14 amino acids. V was pared by 1 base and J by 5 bases, with 8 bases between.

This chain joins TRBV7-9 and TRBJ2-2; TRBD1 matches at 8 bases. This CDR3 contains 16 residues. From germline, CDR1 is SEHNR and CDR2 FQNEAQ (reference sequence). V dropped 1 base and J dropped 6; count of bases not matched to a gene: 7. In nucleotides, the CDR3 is TGTGCCAGCAGCTTAGAGGCGACAGGGGCGGCCGGGGAGCTGTTTTTT. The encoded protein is CASSLEATGAAGELFF.

DNA for the CDR3: TGTGCCAGCAGCAGGGGCACAGATACGCAGTATTTT. Translated, it gives CASSRGTDTQYF. The V gene is TRBV7-6, the J gene TRBJ2-3; no clear D gene. The CDR3 covers 12 residues. Per germline, CDR1 SGHVS and CDR2 FNYEAQ. V was cut by 5 bases and J by 1 base, with 4 bases left in between.

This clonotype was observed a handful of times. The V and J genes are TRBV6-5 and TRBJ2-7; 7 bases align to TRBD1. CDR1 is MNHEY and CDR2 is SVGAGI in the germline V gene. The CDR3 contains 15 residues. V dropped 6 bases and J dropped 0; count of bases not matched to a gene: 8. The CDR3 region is CASSKRQGYSYEQYF. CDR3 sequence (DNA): TGTGCCAGCAGCAAACGACAGGGATACTCCTACGAGCAGTACTTC.

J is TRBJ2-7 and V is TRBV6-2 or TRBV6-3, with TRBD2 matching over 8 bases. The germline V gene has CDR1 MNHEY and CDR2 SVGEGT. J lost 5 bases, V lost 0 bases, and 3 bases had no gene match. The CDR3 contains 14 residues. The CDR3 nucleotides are TGTGCCAGCAGTTACTCACGCGGGGGGCACGAGCAGTACTTC. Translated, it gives CASSYSRGGHEQYF.

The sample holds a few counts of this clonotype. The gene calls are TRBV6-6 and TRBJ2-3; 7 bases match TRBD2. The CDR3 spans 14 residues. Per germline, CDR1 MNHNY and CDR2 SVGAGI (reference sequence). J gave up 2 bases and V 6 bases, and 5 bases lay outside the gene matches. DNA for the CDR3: TGTGCCAGCAGCTGGGGGGGAAACACAGATACGCAGTATTTT. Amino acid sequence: CASSWGGNTDTQYF.

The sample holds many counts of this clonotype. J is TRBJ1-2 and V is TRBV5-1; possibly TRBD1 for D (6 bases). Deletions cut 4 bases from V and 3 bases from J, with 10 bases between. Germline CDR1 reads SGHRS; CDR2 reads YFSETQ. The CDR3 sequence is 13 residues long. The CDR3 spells CASSLWTDYGYTF. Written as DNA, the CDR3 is TGCGCCAGCAGCCTATGGACAGACTATGGCTACACCTTC.

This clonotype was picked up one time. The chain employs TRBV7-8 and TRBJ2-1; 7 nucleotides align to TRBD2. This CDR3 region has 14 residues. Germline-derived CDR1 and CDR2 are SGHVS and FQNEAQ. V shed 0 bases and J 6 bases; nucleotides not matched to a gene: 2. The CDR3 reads CASSLAPSGNEQFF. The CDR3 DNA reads TGTGCCAGCAGCTTAGCGCCTAGCGGCAATGAGCAGTTCTTC.

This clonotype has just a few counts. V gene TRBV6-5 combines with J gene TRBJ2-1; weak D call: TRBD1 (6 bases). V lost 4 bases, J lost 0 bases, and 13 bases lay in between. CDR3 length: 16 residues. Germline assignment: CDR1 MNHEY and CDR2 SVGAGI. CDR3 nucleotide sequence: TGTGCCAGCAGTTCTATTACAGGGAGCTCCTACAATGAGCAGTTCTTC. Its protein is CASSSITGSSYNEQFF.